This T cell receptor beta chain emerged from a study of cytomegalovirus exposure and HLA in healthy donors. Study context: Within the Caucasian-associated ancestry cluster were around 81% of the approximately 370 genotyped donors.

Primers included in the PCR were 60 Vbeta and 13 Jbeta primers. The table came from immunoSEQ multiplex PCR; TCRdb's copy has only in-frame clones and leaves some out. The table includes around 280,000 clones, approximately 90% detected once. Study-wide findings and caveats: Most likely, a cluster of highly shared sequence variants arose as a sequencing artifact. Cytomegalovirus status was reportedly diagnosed by the classifier with high specificity and sensitivity. Three CMV-associated chains proved CMV antigen-specific in vitro.

Comment on this clone: Its antigen is not known.

This CDR3 is 14 amino acids long. The trim removed 9 bases at V and 3 bases at J, leaving 5 bases unmatched. The germline CDR1 and CDR2 sequences are MDHEN and SYDVKM. This clonotype was sampled from a woman between 18 and 29 years old in good health and CMV-seronegative. V gene TRBV28 combines with J gene TRBJ2-7, with 13 positions matching TRBD2. The sample taken for sequencing was PBMCs. This chain's CDR3 is CASRLAGGIYEQYF. The CDR3 nucleotides are TGTGCCAGTAGACTAGCGGGGGGAATCTACGAGCAGTACTTC.